Given below is one T cell receptor beta chain in context. Its antigen is as yet unknown. At one end the junction does not follow the germline gene, possibly because of a read error. The CDR3 is made up of 16 amino acids. The germline CDR1 and CDR2 sequences are SSHAT and FNYEAQ (reference sequence). The study ran its PCR with 60 Vbeta and 13 Jbeta primers. Method: immunoSEQ multiplex PCR; TCRdb's copy keeps in-frame clones and lacks some. Counted here are about 190,000 clones, approximately 79% occurring once; the ten biggest clones make up less than 2%. These data come from a study of cytomegalovirus exposure and HLA in healthy donors. Study results and limitations: Altogether, 150 to 200 TCR beta chains were recorded as cytomegalovirus-associated. Productive rates of about 90% or about 30% were seen for most TCR beta V segments in an earlier analysis. Available immune exposure information was restricted to CMV serostatus only.

The chain joins TRBV7-7 to TRBJ2-5; the match to TRBD1 covers 9 bases. The sequenced sample consisted of PBMCs. This TCR was sampled from a woman younger than 35 in good health and CMV-seronegative. CDR3 sequence (DNA): TGTGCTAGCAGCTTAGTCTGGGGACAGGGACAAGAGACCCAGTACTTC. Its translation is CASSLVWGQGQETQYF.